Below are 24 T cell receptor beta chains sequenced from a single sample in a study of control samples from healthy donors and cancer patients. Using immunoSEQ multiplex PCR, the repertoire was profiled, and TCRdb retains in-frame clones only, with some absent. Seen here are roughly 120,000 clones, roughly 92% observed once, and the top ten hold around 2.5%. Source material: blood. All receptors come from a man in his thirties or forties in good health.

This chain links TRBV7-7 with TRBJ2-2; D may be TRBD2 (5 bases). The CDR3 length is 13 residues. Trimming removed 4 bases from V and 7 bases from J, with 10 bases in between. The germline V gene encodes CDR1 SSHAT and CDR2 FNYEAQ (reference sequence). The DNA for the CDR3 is TGTGCCAGCAGCTCGCATCGGGGCGGGGAGCTGTTTTTT. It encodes CASSSHRGGELFF.

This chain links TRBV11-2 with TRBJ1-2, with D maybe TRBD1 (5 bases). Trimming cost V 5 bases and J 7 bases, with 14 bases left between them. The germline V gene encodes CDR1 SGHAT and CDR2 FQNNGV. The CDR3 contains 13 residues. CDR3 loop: CASSPSPGLGYTF. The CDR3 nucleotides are TGTGCCAGCAGCCCAAGCCCAGGGCTTGGCTACACCTTC.

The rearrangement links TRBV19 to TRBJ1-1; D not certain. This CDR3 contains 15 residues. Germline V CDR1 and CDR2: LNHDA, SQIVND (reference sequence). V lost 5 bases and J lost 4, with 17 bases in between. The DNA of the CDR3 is TGTGCCAGTAGTTCCCTTTTTCTGAGCGTCACTGAAGCTTTCTTT. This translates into CASSSLFLSVTEAFF.

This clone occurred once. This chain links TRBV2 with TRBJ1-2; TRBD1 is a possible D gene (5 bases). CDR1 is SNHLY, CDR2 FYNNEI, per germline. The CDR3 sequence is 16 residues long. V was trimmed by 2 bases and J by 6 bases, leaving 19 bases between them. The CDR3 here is CASSEWLGTASNGYTF. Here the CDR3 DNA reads TGTGCCAGCAGTGAATGGTTGGGGACGGCCTCGAATGGCTACACCTTC.

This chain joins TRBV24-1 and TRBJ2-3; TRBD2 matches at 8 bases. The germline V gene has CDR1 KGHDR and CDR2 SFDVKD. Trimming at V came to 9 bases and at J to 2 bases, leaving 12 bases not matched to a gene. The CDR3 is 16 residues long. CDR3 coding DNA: TGTGCCACCTCAATCGGGTCTAGCGGGTACACAGATACGCAGTATTTT. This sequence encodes CATSIGSSGYTDTQYF.

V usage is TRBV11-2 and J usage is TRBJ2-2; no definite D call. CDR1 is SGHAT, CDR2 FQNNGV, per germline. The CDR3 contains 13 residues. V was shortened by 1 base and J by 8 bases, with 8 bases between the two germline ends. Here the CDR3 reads CASSLAGSGELFF. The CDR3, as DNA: TGTGCCAGCAGCTTAGCTGGGTCGGGGGAGCTGTTTTTT.

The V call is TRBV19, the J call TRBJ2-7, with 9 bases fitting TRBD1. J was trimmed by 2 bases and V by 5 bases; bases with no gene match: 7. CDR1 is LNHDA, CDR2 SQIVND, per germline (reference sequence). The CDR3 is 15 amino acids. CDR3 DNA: TGTGCCAGTAGTGCACCGGGACAGGGACCCTACGAGCAGTACTTC. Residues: CASSAPGQGPYEQYF.

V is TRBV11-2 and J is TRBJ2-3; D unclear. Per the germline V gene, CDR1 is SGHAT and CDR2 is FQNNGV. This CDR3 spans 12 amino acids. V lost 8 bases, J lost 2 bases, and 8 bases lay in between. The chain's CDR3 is CASDDNTDTQYF. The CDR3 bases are TGTGCCAGCGACGATAACACAGATACGCAGTATTTT.

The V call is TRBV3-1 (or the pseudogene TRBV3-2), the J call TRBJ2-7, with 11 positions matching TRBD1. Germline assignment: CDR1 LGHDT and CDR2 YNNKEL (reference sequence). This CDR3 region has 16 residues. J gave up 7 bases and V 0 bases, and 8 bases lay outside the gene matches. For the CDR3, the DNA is TGTGCCAGCAGCCAAGATTGGGGGACAGGGGGGCGGGAGCAGTACTTC. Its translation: CASSQDWGTGGREQYF.

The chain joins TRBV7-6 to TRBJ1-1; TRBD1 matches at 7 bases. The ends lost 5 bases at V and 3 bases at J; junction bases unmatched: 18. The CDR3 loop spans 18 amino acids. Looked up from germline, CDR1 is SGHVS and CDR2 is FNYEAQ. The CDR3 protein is CASSPHPARGWGDTEAFF. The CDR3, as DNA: TGTGCCAGCAGCCCCCACCCCGCCAGGGGGTGGGGGGACACTGAAGCTTTCTTT. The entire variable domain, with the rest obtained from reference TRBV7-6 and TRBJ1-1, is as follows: GAGVSQSPRYKVTKRGQDVALRCDPISGHVSLYWYRQALGQGPEFLTYFNYEAQQDKSGLPNDRFSAERPEGSISTLTIQRTEQRDSAMYRCASSPHPARGWGDTEAFFGQGTRLTVV.

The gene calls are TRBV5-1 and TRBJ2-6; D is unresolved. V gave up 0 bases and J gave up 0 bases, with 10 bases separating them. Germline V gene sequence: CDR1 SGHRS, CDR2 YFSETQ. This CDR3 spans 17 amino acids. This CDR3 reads CASSLVGISSGANVLTF. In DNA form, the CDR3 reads TGCGCCAGCAGCTTGGTAGGGATTAGCTCTGGGGCCAACGTCCTGACTTTC.

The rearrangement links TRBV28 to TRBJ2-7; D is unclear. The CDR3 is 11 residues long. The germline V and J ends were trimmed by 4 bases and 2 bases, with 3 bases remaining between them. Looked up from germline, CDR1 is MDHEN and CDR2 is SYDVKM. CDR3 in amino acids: CASSWTYEQYF. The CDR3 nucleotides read TGTGCCAGCAGTTGGACCTACGAGCAGTACTTC. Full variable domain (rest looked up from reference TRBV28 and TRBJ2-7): DVKVTQSSRYLVKRTGEKVFLECVQDMDHENMFWYRQDPGLGLRLIYFSYDVKMKEKGDIPEGYSVSREKKERFSLILESASTNQTSMYLCASSWTYEQYFGPGTRLTVT.

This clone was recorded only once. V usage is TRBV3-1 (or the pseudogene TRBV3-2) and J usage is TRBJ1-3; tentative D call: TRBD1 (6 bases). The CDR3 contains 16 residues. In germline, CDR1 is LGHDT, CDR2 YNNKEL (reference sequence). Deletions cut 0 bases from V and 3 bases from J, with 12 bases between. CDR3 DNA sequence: TGTGCCAGCAGCCAAGATACGCCAGGGGTTGGAAACACCATATATTTT. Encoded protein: CASSQDTPGVGNTIYF.

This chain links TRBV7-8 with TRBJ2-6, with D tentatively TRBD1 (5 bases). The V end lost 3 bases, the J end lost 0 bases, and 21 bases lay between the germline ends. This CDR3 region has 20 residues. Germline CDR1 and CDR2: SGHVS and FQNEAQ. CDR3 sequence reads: CASSFTMGPLSTSGANVLTF. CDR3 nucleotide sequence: TGTGCCAGCAGCTTCACAATGGGGCCTTTATCAACCTCTGGGGCCAACGTCCTGACTTTC.

The DNA for the CDR3 is TGTGCCAGCACCATGGGGGGACTGAAGCGCTCTGGAAACACCATATATTTT. Translated, it gives CASTMGGLKRSGNTIYF. The gene calls are TRBV7-9 and TRBJ1-3; tentatively, D is TRBD1 (5 bases). Germline CDR1 reads SEHNR; CDR2 reads FQNEAQ (reference sequence). Trimming left V 7 bases short and J 0 bases short, with 19 bases between. The length of the CDR3 is 17 residues.

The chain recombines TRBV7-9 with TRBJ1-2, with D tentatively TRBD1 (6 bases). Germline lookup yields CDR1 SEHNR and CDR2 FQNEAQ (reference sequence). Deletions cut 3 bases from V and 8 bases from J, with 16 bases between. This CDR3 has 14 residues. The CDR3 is CASSLVLGGVGYTF. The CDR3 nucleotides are TGTGCCAGCAGCTTGGTATTAGGGGGGGTAGGCTACACCTTC.

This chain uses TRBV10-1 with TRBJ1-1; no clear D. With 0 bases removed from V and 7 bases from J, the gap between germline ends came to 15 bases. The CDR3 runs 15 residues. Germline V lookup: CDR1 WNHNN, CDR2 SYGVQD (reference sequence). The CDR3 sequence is CASSESGFALGEAFF. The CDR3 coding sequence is TGCGCCAGCAGTGAGTCAGGGTTCGCCCTCGGTGAAGCTTTCTTT.

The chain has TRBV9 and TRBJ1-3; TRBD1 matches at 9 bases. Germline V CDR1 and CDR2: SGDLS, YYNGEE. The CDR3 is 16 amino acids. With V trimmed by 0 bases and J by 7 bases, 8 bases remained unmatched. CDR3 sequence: CASSVAADRGWNTIYF. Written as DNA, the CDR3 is TGTGCCAGCAGCGTAGCAGCGGACAGGGGATGGAACACCATATATTTT.

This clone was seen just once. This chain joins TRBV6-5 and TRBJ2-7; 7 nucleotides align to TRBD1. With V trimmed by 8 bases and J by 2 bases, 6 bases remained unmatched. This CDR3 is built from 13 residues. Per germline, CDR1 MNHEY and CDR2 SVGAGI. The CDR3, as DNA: TGTGCCAGCGACAGGGATCCGGCCTACGAGCAGTACTTC. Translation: CASDRDPAYEQYF.

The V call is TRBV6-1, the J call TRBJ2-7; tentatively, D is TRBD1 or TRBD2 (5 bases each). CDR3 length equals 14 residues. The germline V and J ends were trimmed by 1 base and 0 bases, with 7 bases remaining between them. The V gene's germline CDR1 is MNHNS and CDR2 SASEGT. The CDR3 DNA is TGTGCCAGCAGTGAAGGGGACGCCTCCTACGAGCAGTACTTC. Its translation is CASSEGDASYEQYF.

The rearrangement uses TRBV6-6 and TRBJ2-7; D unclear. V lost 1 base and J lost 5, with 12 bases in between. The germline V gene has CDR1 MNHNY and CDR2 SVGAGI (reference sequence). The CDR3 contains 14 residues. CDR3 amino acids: CASSYYGSEDEQYF. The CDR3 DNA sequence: TGTGCCAGCAGTTACTACGGTAGTGAGGACGAGCAGTACTTC.

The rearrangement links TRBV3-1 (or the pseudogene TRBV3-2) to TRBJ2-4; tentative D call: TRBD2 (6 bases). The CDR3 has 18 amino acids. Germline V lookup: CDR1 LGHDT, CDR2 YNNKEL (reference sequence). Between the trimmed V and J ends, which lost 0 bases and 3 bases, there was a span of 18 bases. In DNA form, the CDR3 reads TGTGCCAGCAGCCAAGATCGGGCTGCAGGGAGGTACAAAAACATTCAGTACTTC. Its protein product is CASSQDRAAGRYKNIQYF.

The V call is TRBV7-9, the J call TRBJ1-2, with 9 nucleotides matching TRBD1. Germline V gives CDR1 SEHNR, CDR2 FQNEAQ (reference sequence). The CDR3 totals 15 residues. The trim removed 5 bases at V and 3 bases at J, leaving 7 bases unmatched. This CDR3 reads CASSTVGQGDYGYTF. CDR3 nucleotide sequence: TGTGCCAGCAGCACAGTGGGACAGGGTGACTATGGCTACACCTTC.

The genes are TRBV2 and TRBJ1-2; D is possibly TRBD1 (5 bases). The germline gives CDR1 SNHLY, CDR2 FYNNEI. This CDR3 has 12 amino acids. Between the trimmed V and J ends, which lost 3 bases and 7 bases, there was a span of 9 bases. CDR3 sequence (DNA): TGTGCCAGCAGTGACCCCCAGGGTGGCTACACCTTC. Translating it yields CASSDPQGGYTF.